One sample yielded the 18 T cell receptor beta chains listed below, sequenced in a study of cytomegalovirus exposure and HLA in healthy donors. 13 Jbeta primers and 60 Vbeta primers were used for the PCR. Only in-frame clones appear in the TCRdb table, and some are missing; sequencing was by immunoSEQ multiplex PCR. The sample yields 150,000 to 200,000 clones, around three quarters seen once. Source material: PBMCs. These TCRs come from a man in his forties in good health and CMV-seropositive.

The genes are TRBV29-1 and TRBJ2-1; 7 nucleotides match TRBD1. With V trimmed by 4 bases and J by 3 bases, 3 bases remained unmatched. The germline CDR1 and CDR2 sequences are SQVTM and ANQGSEA. This CDR3 spans 13 amino acids. The CDR3: CSVAGTDYNEQFF. In nucleotides, the CDR3 is TGCAGCGTTGCCGGGACAGACTACAATGAGCAGTTCTTC.

The chain employs TRBV27 and TRBJ2-2, with 10 bases identical to TRBD2. With V trimmed by 4 bases and J by 4 bases, 6 bases remained unmatched. Germline CDR1 is MNHEY and CDR2 is SMNVEV (reference sequence). The CDR3 runs 16 residues. The CDR3 spells CASSSRASGGTGELFF. CDR3 DNA sequence: TGTGCCAGCAGTTCCCGAGCTAGCGGGGGCACCGGGGAGCTGTTTTTT.

The chain carries TRBV14 and TRBJ1-4; possible D gene TRBD1, 6 bases. This CDR3 has 15 residues. V was trimmed by 4 bases and J by 7 bases, leaving 16 bases between them. Germline V gene sequence: CDR1 SGHDN, CDR2 FVKESK. CDR3 sequence (DNA): TGTGCCAGCAGCCGGGACATAAGGTCTGGTGAAAAACTGTTTTTT. Its protein product is CASSRDIRSGEKLFF.

V is TRBV9 and J is TRBJ2-1; TRBD1 is a possible D gene (6 bases). Germline assignment: CDR1 SGDLS and CDR2 YYNGEE. V was cut by 2 bases and J by 9 bases, with 15 bases left in between. There are 14 residues in the CDR3. Here the CDR3 reads CASSVTGTQGEQFF. The CDR3 nucleotides read TGTGCCAGCAGCGTTACCGGGACACAGGGTGAGCAGTTCTTC.

The V gene is TRBV21-1, the J gene TRBJ2-3; no check of the table's D call, TRBD2, against the DNA was made. TRBV21-1 is noted as a pseudogene. The CDR3 length is 17 residues. The CDR3 bases are TGTGCCAGCAGCAAAGGGCCAGCGGGATTACGCACAGATACGCAGTATTTT. As protein: CASSKGPAGLRTDTQYF.

V and J are TRBV7-8 and TRBJ2-7, with D possibly being TRBD2 (6 bases). Germline CDR1 and CDR2: SGHVS and FQNEAQ. V lost 2 bases, J lost 5 bases, and 16 bases lay in between. CDR3 length: 15 residues. The CDR3 DNA sequence: TGTGCCAGCAGCTTACGCTGGGAGGCCCTCAACGAGCAGTACTTC. This codes for CASSLRWEALNEQYF.

The V and J genes are TRBV7-6 and TRBJ2-5, with TRBD2 as a possible D gene (5 bases). This CDR3 has 13 amino acids. Germline V gene data show CDR1 as SGHVS and CDR2 as FNYEAQ. The V and J ends lost 2 bases and 3 bases respectively, with 7 bases between them. The CDR3: CASSLTLEETQYF. The CDR3 nucleotides are TGTGCCAGCAGCTTAACACTAGAAGAGACCCAGTACTTC.

This clone showed up just once. The rearrangement joins TRBV7-2 to TRBJ1-4; possibly TRBD1 for D (6 bases). Trimming stripped 6 bases from V and 2 bases from J, with 13 bases between. Germline V lookup: CDR1 SGHTA, CDR2 FQGNSA. CDR3 length: 15 amino acids. This chain's CDR3 is CASRNTGSTNEKLFF. CDR3 coding DNA: TGTGCCAGCAGGAATACAGGGTCTACTAATGAAAAACTGTTTTTT.

V is TRBV9 and J is TRBJ2-1; tentative D call: TRBD1 (6 bases). V lost 0 bases, J lost 5 bases, and 12 bases lay in between. The germline gives CDR1 SGDLS, CDR2 YYNGEE. The CDR3 contains 15 residues. The CDR3 reads CASSVGRTANNEQFF. As DNA, the CDR3 is TGTGCCAGCAGCGTAGGGAGGACAGCGAACAATGAGCAGTTCTTC.

V usage is TRBV6-1 and J usage is TRBJ1-2, with 9 bases identical to TRBD1. Germline CDR1 MNHNS, CDR2 SASEGT. The CDR3 runs 14 residues. Trimming cost V 6 bases and J 2 bases; bases outside gene matches: 4. CDR3 nucleotides: TGTGCCAGCAGCCCCGGACAGGGGAACTATGGCTACACCTTC. It translates to CASSPGQGNYGYTF.

This clone appeared once. The V gene is TRBV9, the J gene TRBJ1-1; weak D call: TRBD1 (5 bases). The CDR3 length is 17 residues. Germline V lookup: CDR1 SGDLS, CDR2 YYNGEE. V was clipped by 3 bases and J by 5 bases, with 23 bases between them. CDR3 coding DNA: TGTGCCAGCAGCGCCTCGAGGAGGGGCCGCCGGGGGACTGAAGCTTTCTTT. It encodes CASSASRRGRRGTEAFF.

The V and J genes are TRBV9 and TRBJ1-6; D possibly corresponds to TRBD1 (5 bases). CDR1 and CDR2 (germline): SGDLS, YYNGEE. The germline V and J ends were trimmed by 3 bases and 7 bases, with 14 bases remaining between them. The length of the CDR3 is 15 residues. The CDR3 DNA reads as TGTGCCAGCAGCGGAGACGGGGGAATAAATTCACCCCTCCACTTT. Translation: CASSGDGGINSPLHF.

This chain links TRBV4-3 with TRBJ1-2; 7 nucleotides agree with TRBD1. Per germline, CDR1 LGHNA and CDR2 YSLEER. V trimming: 0 bases; J trimming: 4 bases; junction bases outside the gene matches: 5. The CDR3 consists of 15 residues. In DNA, the CDR3 is TGCGCCAGCAGCCAAGATACAGGGGTTCCCTATGGCTACACCTTC. Amino acids: CASSQDTGVPYGYTF.

This clone turned up a few times. The gene calls are TRBV19 and TRBJ2-7; TRBD2 agrees at 8 bases. Germline lookup yields CDR1 LNHDA and CDR2 SQIVND (reference sequence). V shed 3 bases, J shed 7 bases, and the junction held 11 bases outside the gene matches. The CDR3 has 15 amino acids. For the CDR3, the DNA is TGTGCCAGTAGTATCTGGCTAGCGGGTCCCGGGGAGCAGTACTTC. This gives the protein CASSIWLAGPGEQYF. The full variable domain, with the rest looked up from reference TRBV19 and TRBJ2-7, is DGGITQSPKYLFRKEGQNVTLSCEQNLNHDAMYWYRQDPGQGLRLIYYSQIVNDFQKGDIAEGYSVSREKKESFPLTVTSAQKNPTAFYLCASSIWLAGPGEQYFGPGTRLTVT.

The chain recombines TRBV5-1 with TRBJ1-1; no clear D. Trimming left V 6 bases short and J 7 bases short, with 16 bases between. Germline CDR1 is SGHRS and CDR2 is YFSETQ. This CDR3 is 13 amino acids long. The DNA of the CDR3 is TGCGCCAGCACATTGGCAGGTATTGATGAAGCTTTCTTT. It translates to CASTLAGIDEAFF.

This rearrangement joins TRBV19 to TRBJ2-6; D is uncertain. Germline CDR1 is LNHDA and CDR2 is SQIVND (reference sequence). The CDR3 has 15 residues. Trimming cost V 5 bases and J 2 bases, with 10 bases left between them. The CDR3 region is CASSSTAPGANVLTF. Written as DNA, the CDR3 is TGTGCCAGTAGTTCAACAGCCCCTGGGGCCAACGTCCTGACTTTC.

V gene TRBV6-4 combines with J gene TRBJ2-3; D gene ambiguous. The CDR3 contains 15 residues. Per germline, CDR1 MRHNA and CDR2 SNTAGT. Between the trimmed V and J ends, which lost 3 bases and 3 bases, there was a span of 13 bases. CDR3 sequence: CASSEDQAMTDTQYF. The CDR3 nucleotides read TGTGCCAGCAGTGAAGACCAGGCGATGACAGATACGCAGTATTTT.

The V gene is TRBV2, the J gene TRBJ2-5, with a weak D call TRBD2 (6 bases). Near its end, the DNA agrees better with TRBJ2-7, so the J call may be wrong. CDR1 is SNHLY, CDR2 FYNNEI, per germline. The CDR3 is 17 amino acids. CDR3 residues: CASSEPGSRGGGYEQYF. CDR3 DNA sequence: TGTGCCAGCAGTGAACCCGGTTCACGGGGAGGAGGCTACGAGCAGTACTTC.